The present T cell receptor (beta chain) was sequenced within a study of T cell responses to AZD1222 COVID-19 vaccine. The overall study: Second doses were pooled across both intervals (about 4 or about 12 weeks).

The method was immunoSEQ multiplex PCR; TCRdb's version includes in-frame clones alone and lacks a portion of them. The sample carries 100,000 to 150,000 clones, approximately 89% recorded once. V shed 0 bases and J shed 2 bases, with 8 bases lying between them. Germline V gives CDR1 SGDLS, CDR2 YYNGEE. This CDR3 spans 14 amino acids. This chain connects TRBV9 to TRBJ1-2, with unresolved D. The sequence was collected from an adult in good health. Source: peripheral blood, taken on day 0 of AZD1222 vaccination. Written as DNA, the CDR3 is TGTGCCAGCAGCGTAGTGGCCGCAAACTATGGCTACACCTTC. Translation: CASSVVAANYGYTF. The full variable domain, rest sourced from reference TRBV9 and TRBJ1-2, is DSGVTQTPKHLITATGQRVTLRCSPRSGDLSVYWYQQSLDQGLQFLIQYYNGEERAKGNILERFSAQQFPDLHSELNLSSLELGDSALYFCASSVVAANYGYTFGSGTRLTVV.